The 12 T cell receptor beta chains reported below all come from one sample, sequenced in a study of shared clonotypes between healthy human individuals (dated by TCRdb to the early 2020s). The library was built by means of the immunoSEQ multiplex PCR assay. TCRdb re-hosts the immuneACCESS table, in-frame sequences only. Its copies lack some clones; in the studies checked, an unresolved V gene accounts for under half of them, and the cause for the rest is not known. The sample records fewer than 2.5 million clones, 80% to 95% of which are singletons. The ten biggest clones cover about 0.38% of the sample. The specimen sequenced was naive CD4+ T cells from PBMCs. The sample's cell subset or site, from its label and the paper: CD45RA+ positively selected. These receptors were taken from a man between 18 and 29 years old in good health. Some clones in this sample may be carry-over from other donors' samples.

The chain combines TRBV11-1 with TRBJ1-6; D gene ambiguous. Germline lookup yields CDR1 SGHAT and CDR2 FQDESV (reference sequence). The CDR3 is 13 amino acids. Trimming took off 5 bases at V and 5 bases at J, with 7 bases between the two ends. The CDR3 coding sequence is TGTGCCAGCAGCGCGAGGGATAATTCACCCCTCCACTTT. Protein: CASSARDNSPLHF.

The chain is built from TRBV5-4 and TRBJ1-1, with a tentative D call TRBD1 (6 bases). Deletions cut 5 bases from V and 5 bases from J, with 19 bases between. The CDR3 length is 15 residues. Per germline, CDR1 SGHNT and CDR2 YYREEE (reference sequence). This CDR3 reads CASSRGGETGTEAFF. In nucleotides, the CDR3 is TGTGCCAGCAGTCGCGGGGGGGAAACAGGGACTGAAGCTTTCTTT.

This chain uses TRBV28 with TRBJ2-7; D not resolved. The V gene lost 6 bases and the J gene lost 7 bases, with 16 bases spanning the gap. There are 13 residues in the CDR3. Germline lookup yields CDR1 MDHEN and CDR2 SYDVKM. The CDR3 loop is CASSPNPHLEQYF. The CDR3 DNA follows: TGTGCCAGCAGCCCAAACCCCCATTTAGAGCAGTACTTC. Looking up the rest from reference TRBV28 and TRBJ2-7 gives the full variable domain: DVKVTQSSRYLVKRTGEKVFLECVQDMDHENMFWYRQDPGLGLRLIYFSYDVKMKEKGDIPEGYSVSREKKERFSLILESASTNQTSMYLCASSPNPHLEQYFGPGTRLTVT.

J is TRBJ2-1 and V is TRBV29-1; D tentatively fits TRBD1 or TRBD2 (7 bases each). The CDR3 has 16 amino acids. Trimming pared 3 bases from V and 2 bases from J, leaving 17 bases between. In germline, CDR1 is SQVTM, CDR2 ANQGSEA. DNA of the CDR3: TGCAGCGTTGAGAGCGGGACAGCCAGTACCTACAATGAGCAGTTCTTC. Protein product: CSVESGTASTYNEQFF.

The J gene is TRBJ2-3, the V gene TRBV6-6, with D unresolved. Germline lookup yields CDR1 MNHNY and CDR2 SVGAGI (reference sequence). The V end lost 6 bases, the J end lost 0 bases, and 13 bases lay between the germline ends. The CDR3 covers 15 residues. CDR3 sequence reads: CASRYLAGSTDTQYF. For the CDR3, the DNA is TGTGCCAGCAGATATTTAGCTGGGAGCACAGATACGCAGTATTTT.

The V gene is TRBV6-5, the J gene TRBJ2-1; 10 positions match TRBD2. CDR1 MNHEY and CDR2 SVGAGI come from the germline V gene. This CDR3 spans 14 amino acids. The ends lost 11 bases at V and 5 bases at J; junction bases unmatched: 9. CDR3 in amino acids: CAPTVGLADNEQFF. DNA of the CDR3: TGTGCCCCCACGGTTGGACTAGCGGACAATGAGCAGTTCTTC.

V and J are TRBV5-1 and TRBJ2-1; 13 nucleotides align to TRBD2. CDR1 and CDR2 from the germline V gene are SGHRS and YFSETQ. The ends lost 4 bases at V and 0 bases at J; junction bases unmatched: 10. The CDR3 consists of 19 residues. The CDR3 bases are TGCGCCAGCAGCCCTGGACTAGCGGGAGACCTGAGCTCCTACAATGAGCAGTTCTTC. Amino acids: CASSPGLAGDLSSYNEQFF.

The chain uses TRBV7-2 and TRBJ1-1; the D is unclear. Germline CDR1 reads SGHTA; CDR2 reads FQGNSA. Trimming pared 5 bases from V and 1 base from J, leaving 11 bases between. This CDR3 region has 14 residues. CDR3 DNA sequence: TGTGCCAGCAGCGCGCTACTCCGGAACACTGAAGCTTTCTTT. This codes for CASSALLRNTEAFF.

With regard to this clone: A read error may produce the germline difference seen at one junction end. This sequence joins TRBV6-5 and TRBJ2-7; D might be TRBD1 (6 bases). CDR1 is MNHEY and CDR2 is SVGAGI in the germline V gene. This CDR3 is 15 amino acids long. The CDR3 is CAGSYSPGVSYEQYF. CDR3 coding DNA: TGTGCCGGCAGTTACTCCCCAGGGGTCTCCTACGAGCAGTACTTC.

This rearrangement joins TRBV6-4 to TRBJ2-3, with D possibly matching TRBD2 (6 bases). This CDR3 is 15 amino acids long. The V and J ends lost 5 bases and 4 bases respectively, with 16 bases between them. Germline-derived CDR1 and CDR2 are MRHNA and SNTAGT. The CDR3 sequence: CASSRDSDVSDTQYF. In nucleotides, the CDR3 is TGTGCCAGCAGTCGGGACTCCGATGTCTCAGATACGCAGTATTTT.

The V call is TRBV2, the J call TRBJ2-7, with 13 bases lining up with TRBD2. The CDR3 loop spans 15 amino acids. Germline CDR1 is SNHLY and CDR2 is FYNNEI. V was clipped by 4 bases and J by 6 bases; unmatched bases: 6. In DNA form, the CDR3 reads TGTGCCAGCAGTGTGGGACTAGCGGGACAACGCGAGCAGTACTTC. Its translation is CASSVGLAGQREQYF.

The rearrangement links TRBV2 to TRBJ2-1; D call uncertain. Germline V CDR1 and CDR2: SNHLY, FYNNEI. CDR3 length: 14 residues. Trimming took off 5 bases at V and 4 bases at J, with 12 bases between the two ends. This CDR3 reads CASSRQRGYNEQFF. CDR3 bases: TGTGCCAGCAGTCGTCAGCGCGGATACAATGAGCAGTTCTTC.